This T cell receptor beta chain appears in the sequencing data of a study of human T cells and chemical hapten exposure. Study information: Scalp application of diphenylcyclopropenone was performed weekly in patients across the entire approximately 24-week study. Overall study findings and caveats: Expanded TCRs showed more large CDR3 clusters than pre-sensitization or healthy control sets. DPC sensitization produced no change in TCRs with frequency above 1 in 1000.

To note about this clonotype: Antigen unknown.

A single record per CDR3 protein comes from TCRdb applying MiXCR to the RACE reads. The sample shows around 99,000 distinct CDR3 sequences, about an eighth of them seen only once. The time point was: patch test 1, 2 weeks after DPC sensitization. Described treatment: therapeutic diphenylcyclopropenone sensitization with weekly scalp DPC. People who gave samples had alopecia, were 18 to 70 years old, and were suitable for DPC. The TCR comes from a woman aged 40 to 55 with alopecia areata. Some clones in this sample may be carry-over from other donors' samples. Sequencing used whole blood, obtained in connection with sensitization to the hapten diphenylcyclopropenone (DPC).

The CDR3 region has the DNA TGTGCCAGCAGCCCCGGCTTCAGCTCCTACAATGAGCAGTTCTTC. Its translation: CASSPGFSSYNEQFF. This sequence joins TRBV7-3 and TRBJ2-1, with D hard to call. The CDR3 sequence is 15 residues long. V was trimmed by 5 bases and J by 0 bases, leaving 11 bases between them. Germline CDR1 and CDR2: SGHTA and FQGTGA.